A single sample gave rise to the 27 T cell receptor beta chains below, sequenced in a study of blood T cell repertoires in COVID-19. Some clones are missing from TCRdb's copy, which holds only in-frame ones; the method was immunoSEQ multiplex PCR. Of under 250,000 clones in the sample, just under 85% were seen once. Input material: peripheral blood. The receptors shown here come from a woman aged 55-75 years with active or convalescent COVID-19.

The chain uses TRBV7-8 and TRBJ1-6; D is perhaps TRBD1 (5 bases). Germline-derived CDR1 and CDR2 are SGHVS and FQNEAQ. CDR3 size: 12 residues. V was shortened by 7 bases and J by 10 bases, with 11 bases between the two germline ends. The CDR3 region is CASTWGDSPLHF. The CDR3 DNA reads TGTGCCAGCACCTGGGGGGACTCACCCCTCCACTTT. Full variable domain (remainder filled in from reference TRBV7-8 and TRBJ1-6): GAGVSQSPRYKVAKRGQDVALRCDPISGHVSLFWYQQALGQGPEFLTYFQNEAQLDKSGLPSDRFFAERPEGSVSTLKIQRTQQEDSAVYLCASTWGDSPLHFGNGTRLTVT.

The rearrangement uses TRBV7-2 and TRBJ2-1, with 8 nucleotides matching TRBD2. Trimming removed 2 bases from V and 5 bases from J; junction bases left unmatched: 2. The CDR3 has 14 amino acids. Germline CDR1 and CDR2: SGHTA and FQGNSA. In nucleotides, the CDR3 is TGTGCCAGCAGCTTACGGGGGGGCGACAATGAGCAGTTCTTC. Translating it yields CASSLRGGDNEQFF.

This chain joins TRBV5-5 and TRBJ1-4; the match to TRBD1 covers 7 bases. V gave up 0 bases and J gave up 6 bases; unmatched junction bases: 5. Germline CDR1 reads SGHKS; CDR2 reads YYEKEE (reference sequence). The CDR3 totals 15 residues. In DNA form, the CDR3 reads TGTGCCAGCAGCTTGGCCCCAGGGGGAGATGAAAAACTGTTTTTT. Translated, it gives CASSLAPGGDEKLFF.

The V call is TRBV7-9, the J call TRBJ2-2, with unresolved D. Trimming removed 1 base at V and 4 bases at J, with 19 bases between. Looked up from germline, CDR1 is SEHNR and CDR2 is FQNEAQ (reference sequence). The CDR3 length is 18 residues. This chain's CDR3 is CASSLVPGSRYRTGELFF. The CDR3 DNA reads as TGTGCCAGCAGCTTAGTACCTGGATCGAGGTACCGCACCGGGGAGCTGTTTTTT. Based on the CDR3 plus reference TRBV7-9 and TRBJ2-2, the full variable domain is DTGVSQNPRHKITKRGQNVTFRCDPISEHNRLYWYRQTLGQGPEFLTYFQNEAQLEKSRLLSDRFSAERPKGSFSTLEIQRTEQGDSAMYLCASSLVPGSRYRTGELFFGEGSRLTVL.

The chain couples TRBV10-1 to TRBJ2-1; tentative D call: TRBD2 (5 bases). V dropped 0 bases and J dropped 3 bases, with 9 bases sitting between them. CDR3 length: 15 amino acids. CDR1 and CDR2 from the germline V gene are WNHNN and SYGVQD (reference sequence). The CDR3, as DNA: TGCGCCAGCAGTGAGTCGGGAGCCGACTACAATGAGCAGTTCTTC. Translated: CASSESGADYNEQFF.

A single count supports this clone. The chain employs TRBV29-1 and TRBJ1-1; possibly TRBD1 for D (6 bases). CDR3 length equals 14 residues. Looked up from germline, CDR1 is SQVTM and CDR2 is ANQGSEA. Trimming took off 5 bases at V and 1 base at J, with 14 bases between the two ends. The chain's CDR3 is CSVKRTAENTEAFF. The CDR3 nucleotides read TGCAGCGTTAAAAGGACAGCCGAGAACACTGAAGCTTTCTTT.

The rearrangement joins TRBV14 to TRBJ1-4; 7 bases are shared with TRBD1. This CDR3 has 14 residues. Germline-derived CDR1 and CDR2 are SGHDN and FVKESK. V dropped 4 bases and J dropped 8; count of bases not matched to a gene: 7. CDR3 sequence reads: CASSLYGTEEKLFF. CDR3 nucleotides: TGTGCCAGCAGCCTTTACGGGACAGAGGAAAAACTGTTTTTT.

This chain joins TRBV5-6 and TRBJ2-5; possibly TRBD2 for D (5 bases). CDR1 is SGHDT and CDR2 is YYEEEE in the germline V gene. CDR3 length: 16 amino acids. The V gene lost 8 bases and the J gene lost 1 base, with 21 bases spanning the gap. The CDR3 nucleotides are TGTGCCAGTAGCCTGATACTAGGCCCAAGCCAAGAGACCCAGTACTTC. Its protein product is CASSLILGPSQETQYF.

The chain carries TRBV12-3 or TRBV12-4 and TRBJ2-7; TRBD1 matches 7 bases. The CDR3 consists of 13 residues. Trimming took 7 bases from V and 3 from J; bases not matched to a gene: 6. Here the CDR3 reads CASTPDRHYEQYF. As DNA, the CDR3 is TGTGCCAGCACCCCGGACAGGCACTACGAGCAGTACTTC.

The CDR3 DNA follows: TGTGCCAGCAGCCCGGGACATATGAACACTGAAGCTTTCTTT. It translates to CASSPGHMNTEAFF. The chain couples TRBV7-3 to TRBJ1-1, with TRBD1 as a possible D gene (6 bases). Germline-derived CDR1 and CDR2 are SGHTA and FQGTGA. The ends were cut back, 5 bases at V and 0 bases at J, with 10 bases in the middle. The CDR3 extends over 14 amino acids.

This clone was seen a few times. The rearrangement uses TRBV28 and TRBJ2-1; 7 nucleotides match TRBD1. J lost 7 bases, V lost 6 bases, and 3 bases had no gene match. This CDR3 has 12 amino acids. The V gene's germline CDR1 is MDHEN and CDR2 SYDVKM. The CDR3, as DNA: TGTGCCAGCAGCCTACAGGGGAATGAGCAGTTCTTC. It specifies CASSLQGNEQFF.

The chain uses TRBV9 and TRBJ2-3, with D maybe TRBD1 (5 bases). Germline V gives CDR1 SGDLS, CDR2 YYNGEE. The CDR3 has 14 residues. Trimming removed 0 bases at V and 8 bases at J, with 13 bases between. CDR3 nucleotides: TGTGCCAGCAGCGTAGCACACCAGGGTCCTACGCAGTATTTT. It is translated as CASSVAHQGPTQYF.

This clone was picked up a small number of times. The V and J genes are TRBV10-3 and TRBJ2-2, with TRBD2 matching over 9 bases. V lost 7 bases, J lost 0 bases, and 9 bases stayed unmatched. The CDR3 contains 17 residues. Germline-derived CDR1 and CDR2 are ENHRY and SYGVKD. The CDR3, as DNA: TGTGCCATCATGCAGGGTCTAGCGGGACCGAACACCGGGGAGCTGTTTTTT. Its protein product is CAIMQGLAGPNTGELFF.

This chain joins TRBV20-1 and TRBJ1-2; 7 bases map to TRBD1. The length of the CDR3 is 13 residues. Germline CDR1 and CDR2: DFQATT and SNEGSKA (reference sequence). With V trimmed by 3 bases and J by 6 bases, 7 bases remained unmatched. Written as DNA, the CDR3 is TGCAGTGCTAGTTCCGACAGGGCCCATGGCTACACCTTC. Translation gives CSASSDRAHGYTF.

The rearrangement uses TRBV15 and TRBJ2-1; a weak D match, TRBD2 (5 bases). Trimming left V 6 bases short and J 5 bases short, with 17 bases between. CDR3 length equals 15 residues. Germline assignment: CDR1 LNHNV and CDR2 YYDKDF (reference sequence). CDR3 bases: TGTGCCACCAGTCGTACCGTCGGGATCGACAATGAGCAGTTCTTC. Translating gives CATSRTVGIDNEQFF.

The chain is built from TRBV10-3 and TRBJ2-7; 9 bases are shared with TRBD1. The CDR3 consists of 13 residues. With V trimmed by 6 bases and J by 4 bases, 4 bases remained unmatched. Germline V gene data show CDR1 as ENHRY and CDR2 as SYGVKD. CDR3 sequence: CAISRDRDYEQYF. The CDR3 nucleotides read TGTGCCATCAGCCGGGACAGGGATTACGAGCAGTACTTC.

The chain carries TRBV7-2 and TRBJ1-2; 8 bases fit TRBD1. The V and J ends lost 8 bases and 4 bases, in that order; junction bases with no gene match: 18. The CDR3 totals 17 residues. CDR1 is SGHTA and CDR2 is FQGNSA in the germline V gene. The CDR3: CASRGTTDRDLIYGYTF. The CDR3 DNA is TGTGCCAGCCGAGGAACCACGGACAGGGACTTAATCTATGGCTACACCTTC.

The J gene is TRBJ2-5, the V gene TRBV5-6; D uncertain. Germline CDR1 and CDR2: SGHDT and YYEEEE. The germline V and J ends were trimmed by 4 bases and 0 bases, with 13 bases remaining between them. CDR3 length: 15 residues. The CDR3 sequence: CASSPGKKYQETQYF. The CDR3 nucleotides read TGTGCCAGCAGCCCAGGAAAAAAATACCAAGAGACCCAGTACTTC.

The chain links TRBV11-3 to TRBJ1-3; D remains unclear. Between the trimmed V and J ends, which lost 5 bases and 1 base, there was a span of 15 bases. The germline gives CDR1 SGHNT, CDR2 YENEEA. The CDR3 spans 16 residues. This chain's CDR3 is CASSLLGPRSGNTIYF. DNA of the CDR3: TGTGCCAGCAGCCTTCTTGGGCCAAGGTCTGGAAACACCATATATTTT.

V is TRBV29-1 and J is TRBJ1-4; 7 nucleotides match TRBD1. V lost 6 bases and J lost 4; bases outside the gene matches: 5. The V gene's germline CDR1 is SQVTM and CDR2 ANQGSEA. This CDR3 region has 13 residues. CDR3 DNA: TGCAGCGTATCCGGACAGGATAATGAAAAACTGTTTTTT. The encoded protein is CSVSGQDNEKLFF.

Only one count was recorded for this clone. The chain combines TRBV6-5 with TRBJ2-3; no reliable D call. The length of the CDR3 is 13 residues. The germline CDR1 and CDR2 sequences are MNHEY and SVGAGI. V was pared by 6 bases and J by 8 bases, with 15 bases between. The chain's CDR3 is CASRPLLLGTQYF. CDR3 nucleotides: TGTGCCAGCAGACCACTTCTGCTAGGTACGCAGTATTTT.

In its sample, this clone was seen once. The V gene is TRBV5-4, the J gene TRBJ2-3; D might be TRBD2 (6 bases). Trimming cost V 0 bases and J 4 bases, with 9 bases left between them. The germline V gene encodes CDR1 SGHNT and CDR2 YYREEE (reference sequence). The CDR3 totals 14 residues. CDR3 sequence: CASSLEPGADTQYF. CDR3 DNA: TGTGCCAGCAGCTTGGAGCCGGGGGCAGATACGCAGTATTTT.

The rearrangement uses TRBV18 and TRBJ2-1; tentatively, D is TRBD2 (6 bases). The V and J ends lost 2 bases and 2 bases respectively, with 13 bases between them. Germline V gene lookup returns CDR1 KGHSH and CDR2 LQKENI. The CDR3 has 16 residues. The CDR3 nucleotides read TGTGCCAGCTCACCAATGGAGGGACTGCCCTACAATGAGCAGTTCTTC. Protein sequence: CASSPMEGLPYNEQFF.

The CDR3 sequence is CASSPRAERTNYGYTF. Written as DNA, the CDR3 is TGTGCCAGCTCACCACGGGCAGAAAGAACTAACTATGGCTACACCTTC. The chain links TRBV18 to TRBJ1-2; D is unresolved. Germline assignment: CDR1 KGHSH and CDR2 LQKENI. The V and J ends lost 1 base and 0 bases respectively, with 12 bases between them. There are 16 residues in the CDR3.

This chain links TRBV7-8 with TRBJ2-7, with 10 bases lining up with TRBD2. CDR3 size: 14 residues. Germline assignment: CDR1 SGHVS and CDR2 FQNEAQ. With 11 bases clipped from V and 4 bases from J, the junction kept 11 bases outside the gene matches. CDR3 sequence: CAAAIGTSVYEQYF. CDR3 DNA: TGTGCCGCAGCCATAGGGACTAGCGTGTACGAGCAGTACTTC.

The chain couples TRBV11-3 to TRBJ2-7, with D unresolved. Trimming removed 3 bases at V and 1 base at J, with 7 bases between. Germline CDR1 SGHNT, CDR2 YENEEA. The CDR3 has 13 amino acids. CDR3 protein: CASSLPSSYEQYF. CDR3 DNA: TGTGCCAGCAGCTTGCCGAGTTCCTACGAGCAGTACTTC.

The CDR3 DNA reads TGTGCCTCCCAAAAAGCGGCAGGGGCCCACGAGCAGTACTTC. Translating it yields CASQKAAGAHEQYF. J is TRBJ2-7 and V is TRBV19; tentatively, D is TRBD1 (6 bases). Deletions cut 11 bases from V and 5 bases from J, with 22 bases between. The germline V gene has CDR1 LNHDA and CDR2 SQIVND (reference sequence). The CDR3 runs 14 residues.